The 22 T cell receptor beta chains below all came from one sample that was sequenced in a study of cytomegalovirus exposure and HLA in healthy donors. The data were produced by immunoSEQ multiplex PCR, yet TCRdb's version contains in-frame clones alone and is incomplete. The sample carries fewer than 300,000 clones, approximately 87% recorded once. The sequencing input was PBMCs. The receptors were sampled from a woman younger than 35 in good health and CMV-seronegative.

A single count supports this clone. V is TRBV9 and J is TRBJ2-5; tentative D call: TRBD2 (7 bases). The CDR3 is 14 amino acids. Germline CDR1 and CDR2: SGDLS and YYNGEE. V was clipped by 6 bases and J by 5 bases, with 17 bases between them. The CDR3 DNA reads as TGTGCCAGCACCCTACGCGGGGGCCTCGAGACCCAGTACTTC. Its protein product is CASTLRGGLETQYF.

The chain recombines TRBV7-9 with TRBJ2-3, with D possibly TRBD1 on 5 matching bases. The CDR3 contains 11 residues. Trimming shortened V by 8 bases and J by 7 bases, and 10 bases separated the two germline ends. Germline loops: CDR1 SEHNR, CDR2 FQNEAQ (reference sequence). The CDR3 DNA sequence: TGTGCCAGCCACAGACAGAATACGCAGTATTTT. It specifies CASHRQNTQYF.

The rearrangement links TRBV28 to TRBJ1-2, with 9 bases matching TRBD1. The length of the CDR3 is 18 residues. The V segment lost 5 bases and the J segment 3 bases; nucleotides outside the gene matches: 16. Germline CDR1 and CDR2: MDHEN and SYDVKM. CDR3 in amino acids: CASSAAGTGLKGYYGYTF. The CDR3 bases are TGTGCCAGCAGTGCGGCCGGGACAGGGCTTAAAGGGTACTATGGCTACACCTTC.

This chain joins TRBV30 and TRBJ1-3; no firm D call. The CDR3 length is 17 residues. Deletions cut 2 bases from V and 0 bases from J, with 17 bases between. The germline CDR1 and CDR2 sequences are GTSNPN and SVGIG (reference sequence). The CDR3 DNA sequence: TGTGCCTGGAGTCCCCGGGAAGGGTTGAGCTCTGGAAACACCATATATTTT. As protein: CAWSPREGLSSGNTIYF. The full variable domain, its missing parts supplied by reference TRBV30 and TRBJ1-3, is SQTIHQWPATLVQPVGSPLSLECTVEGTSNPNLYWYRQAAGRGLQLLFYSVGIGQISSEVPQNLSASRPQDRQFILSSKKLLLSDSGFYLCAWSPREGLSSGNTIYFGEGSWLTVV.

The chain couples TRBV28 to TRBJ2-1; TRBD2 aligns across 15 bases. V gave up 6 bases and J gave up 8 bases; unmatched junction bases: 8. Germline lookup yields CDR1 MDHEN and CDR2 SYDVKM. The length of the CDR3 is 16 residues. CDR3 in amino acids: CASSPRTSGRVYEQFF. The CDR3 DNA reads TGTGCCAGCAGCCCTCGGACTAGCGGGAGGGTCTATGAGCAGTTCTTC.

The rearrangement links TRBV5-1 to TRBJ1-5, with D unresolved. This CDR3 is built from 13 residues. Trimming pared 5 bases from V and 2 bases from J, leaving 8 bases between. Germline V CDR1 and CDR2: SGHRS, YFSETQ. CDR3 DNA: TGCGCCAGCAGTGACAACGGCAATCAGCCCCAGCATTTT. Translated, it gives CASSDNGNQPQHF.

The rearrangement uses TRBV12-5 and TRBJ2-7; 7 bases agree with TRBD1. CDR3 size: 15 residues. Unmatched junction bases numbered 5, after V lost 0 bases and J lost 3 bases. From germline, CDR1 is LGHNT and CDR2 FRNRAP. The CDR3 DNA reads as TGTGCTAGTGGTTTGGTAAGGGCAGGGGGCTACGAGCAGTACTTC. Encoded protein: CASGLVRAGGYEQYF. The complete variable domain, with remaining parts taken from reference TRBV12-5 and TRBJ2-7, reads DARVTQTPRHKVTEMGQEVTMRCQPILGHNTVFWYRQTMMQGLELLAYFRNRAPLDDSGMPKDRFSAEMPDATLATLKIQPSEPRDSAVYFCASGLVRAGGYEQYFGPGTRLTVT.

The chain joins TRBV28 to TRBJ2-1, with 8 bases fitting TRBD2. CDR1 is MDHEN, CDR2 SYDVKM, per germline. The V segment lost 8 bases and the J segment 0 bases; nucleotides outside the gene matches: 9. The CDR3 consists of 16 residues. The CDR3 spells CASGKVSGSSYNEQFF. The DNA of the CDR3 is TGTGCCAGCGGAAAGGTGAGCGGGAGCTCCTACAATGAGCAGTTCTTC.

This sequence joins TRBV6-1 and TRBJ1-5; D gene ambiguous. The V gene's germline CDR1 is MNHNS and CDR2 SASEGT. The CDR3 runs 14 residues. The V and J ends lost 5 bases and 5 bases respectively, with 13 bases between them. DNA of the CDR3: TGTGCCAGCAGTATCGCGGCGTTAGATCAGCCCCAGCATTTT. Amino acids: CASSIAALDQPQHF.

CDR3 sequence reads: CASSQIVGDYSNQPQHF. In nucleotides, the CDR3 is TGCGCCAGCAGCCAAATAGTAGGGGATTATAGCAATCAGCCCCAGCATTTT. The chain carries TRBV4-1 and TRBJ1-5; D may be TRBD1 (5 bases). The ends were cut back, 2 bases at V and 0 bases at J, with 14 bases in the middle. The CDR3 extends over 17 amino acids. The V gene's germline CDR1 is MGHRA and CDR2 YSYEKL.

The chain employs TRBV9 and TRBJ2-7, with a tentative D call TRBD2 (7 bases). Trimming left V 3 bases short and J 3 bases short, with 19 bases between. The CDR3 runs 16 residues. Germline V lookup: CDR1 SGDLS, CDR2 YYNGEE. Written as DNA, the CDR3 is TGTGCCAGCAGCGAGGACGGCGGGGGACAACACTACGAGCAGTACTTC. Its translation: CASSEDGGGQHYEQYF.

The gene calls are TRBV28 and TRBJ2-2; D not certain. V was cut by 4 bases and J by 1 base, with 10 bases left in between. Per germline, CDR1 MDHEN and CDR2 SYDVKM. The CDR3 is 15 amino acids. The CDR3, as DNA: TGTGCCAGCAGTTCATGGGCGGAGAACACCGGGGAGCTGTTTTTT. Residues: CASSSWAENTGELFF.

This clone has a handful of counts. V and J are TRBV28 and TRBJ1-5; 7 bases are shared with TRBD1. V lost 5 bases to trimming and J lost 3 bases; unmatched junction nucleotides: 13. This CDR3 comprises 17 residues. The germline V gene encodes CDR1 MDHEN and CDR2 SYDVKM. The CDR3 DNA sequence: TGTGCCAGCAGTATCGGGACAGAGAACACCCACAATCAGCCCCAGCATTTT. It codes for CASSIGTENTHNQPQHF.

The chain's CDR3 is CASSPSGSGVETQYF. The CDR3 bases are TGTGCCAGCAGTCCAAGCGGGAGTGGCGTGGAGACCCAGTACTTC. The chain combines TRBV6-6 with TRBJ2-5; 8 bases are a match to TRBD2. Per germline, CDR1 MNHNY and CDR2 SVGAGI (reference sequence). This CDR3 contains 15 residues. V trimming: 5 bases; J trimming: 5 bases; junction bases outside the gene matches: 10.

The J gene is TRBJ2-6, the V gene TRBV7-9, with a tentative D call TRBD1 (7 bases). The CDR3 covers 14 residues. Trimming left V 9 bases short and J 2 bases short, with 11 bases between. Per the germline V gene, CDR1 is SEHNR and CDR2 is FQNEAQ (reference sequence). Written as DNA, the CDR3 is TGTGCCAGATCCAGGGGGGCTGGGGCCAACGTCCTGACTTTC. It codes for CARSRGAGANVLTF.

The chain has TRBV5-1 and TRBJ2-7; 13 nucleotides agree with TRBD2. The junction had 6 bases not matched to a gene; V was cut back by 4 bases and J by 5 bases. The germline V gene has CDR1 SGHRS and CDR2 YFSETQ. The CDR3 extends over 15 amino acids. For the CDR3, the DNA is TGCGCCAGCAGCCGGACTAGCGGGAGTTCGAACGAGCAGTACTTC. Amino acids: CASSRTSGSSNEQYF.

In nucleotides, the CDR3 is TGCGCCAGCAGCGGAGGGACAGGGAGTTTCGAGCAGTACTTC. Protein sequence: CASSGGTGSFEQYF. The gene calls are TRBV5-1 and TRBJ2-7; 9 bases align to TRBD1. V lost 4 bases to trimming and J lost 6 bases; unmatched junction nucleotides: 8. Germline loops: CDR1 SGHRS, CDR2 YFSETQ. The CDR3 extends over 14 amino acids.

The J gene is TRBJ2-3, the V gene TRBV6-5, with D possibly TRBD2 on 5 matching bases. CDR1 and CDR2 from the germline V gene are MNHEY and SVGAGI. The CDR3 contains 14 residues. V lost 6 bases, J lost 8 bases, and 18 bases lay in between. CDR3 nucleotide sequence: TGTGCCAGCAGGCCCCCCGGGATAGGGTCTACGCAGTATTTT. Its protein is CASRPPGIGSTQYF.

V and J are TRBV18 and TRBJ1-5; weak D call: TRBD1 (6 bases). Germline CDR1 KGHSH, CDR2 LQKENI. V shed 5 bases and J shed 3 bases, with 11 bases lying between them. The CDR3 length is 14 residues. Written as DNA, the CDR3 is TGTGCCAGCTCAGCAGGACAGTTCAATCAGCCCCAGCATTTT. Translating it yields CASSAGQFNQPQHF.

J is TRBJ2-7 and V is TRBV27; 13 bases align to TRBD2. The CDR3 consists of 17 residues. Germline V gene data show CDR1 as MNHEY and CDR2 as SMNVEV (reference sequence). Losses at the gene ends were 5 bases for V and 5 bases for J; bases not matched to a gene: 12. CDR3: CASSLLGLAGVYHEQYF. The CDR3 DNA reads TGTGCCAGCAGTCTCCTTGGACTAGCGGGAGTGTACCACGAGCAGTACTTC.

The CDR3 coding sequence is TGTGCCAGCAGTGCAGGGGGCAATCAGCCCCAGCATTTT. Its translation: CASSAGGNQPQHF. This sequence joins TRBV6-1 and TRBJ1-5, with D possibly being TRBD1 (6 bases). This CDR3 is 13 amino acids long. Trimming removed 4 bases at V and 2 bases at J, with 6 bases between. Germline CDR1 is MNHNS and CDR2 is SASEGT.

V gene TRBV11-2 combines with J gene TRBJ2-1; TRBD2 aligns across 9 bases. The ends lost 1 base at V and 5 bases at J; junction bases unmatched: 3. There are 15 residues in the CDR3. Germline lookup yields CDR1 SGHAT and CDR2 FQNNGV. The CDR3, as DNA: TGTGCCAGCAGCTTAGGACCTAGCGGGAACAATGAGCAGTTCTTC. This gives the protein CASSLGPSGNNEQFF. Together with reference TRBV11-2 and TRBJ2-1, the CDR3 gives the full variable domain: EAGVAQSPRYKIIEKRQSVAFWCNPISGHATLYWYQQILGQGPKLLIQFQNNGVVDDSQLPKDRFSAERLKGVDSTLKIQPAKLEDSAVYLCASSLGPSGNNEQFFGPGTRLTVL.